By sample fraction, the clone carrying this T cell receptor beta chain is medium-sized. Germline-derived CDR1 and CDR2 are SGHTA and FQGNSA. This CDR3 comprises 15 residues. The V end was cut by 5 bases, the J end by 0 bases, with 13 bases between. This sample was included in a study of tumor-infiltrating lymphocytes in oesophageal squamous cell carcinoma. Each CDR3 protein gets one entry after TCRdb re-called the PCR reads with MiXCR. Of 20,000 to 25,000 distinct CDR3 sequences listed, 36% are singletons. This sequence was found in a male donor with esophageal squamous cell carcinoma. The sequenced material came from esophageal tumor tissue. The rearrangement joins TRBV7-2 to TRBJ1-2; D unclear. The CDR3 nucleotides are TGTGCCAGCAGCCTGGCACCCACAGCTAACTATGGCTACACCTTC. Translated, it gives CASSLAPTANYGYTF.